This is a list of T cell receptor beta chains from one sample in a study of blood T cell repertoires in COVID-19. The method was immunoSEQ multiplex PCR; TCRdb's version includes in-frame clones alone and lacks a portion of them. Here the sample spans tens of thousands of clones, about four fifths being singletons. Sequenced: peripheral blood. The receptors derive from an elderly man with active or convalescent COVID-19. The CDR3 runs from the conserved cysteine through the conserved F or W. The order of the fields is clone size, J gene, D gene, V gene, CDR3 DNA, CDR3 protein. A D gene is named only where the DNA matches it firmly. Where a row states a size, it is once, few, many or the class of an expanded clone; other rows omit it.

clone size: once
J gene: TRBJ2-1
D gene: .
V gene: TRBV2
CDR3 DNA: TGTGCCAGCAGTGAACGAGGGAGTGAGCAGTTCTTC
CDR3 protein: CASSERGSEQFF

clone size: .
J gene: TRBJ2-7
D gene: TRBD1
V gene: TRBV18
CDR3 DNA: TGTGCCAGCTCAATAGGACAGGACTTCTACGAGCAGTACTTC
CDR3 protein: CASSIGQDFYEQYF

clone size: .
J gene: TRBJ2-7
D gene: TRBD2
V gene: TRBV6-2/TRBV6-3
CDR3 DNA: TGTGCCAGCAGTTACCAGGAGCGGCGGGACTACTCCTACGAGCAGTACTTC
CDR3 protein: CASSYQERRDYSYEQYF

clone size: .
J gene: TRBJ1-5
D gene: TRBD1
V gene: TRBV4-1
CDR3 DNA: TGCGCCAGCAGACAGACCGACAGGGGGCTCAATCAGCCCCAGCATTTT
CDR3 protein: CASRQTDRGLNQPQHF

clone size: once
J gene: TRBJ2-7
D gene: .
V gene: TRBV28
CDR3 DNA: TGTGCCAGCAGGAGTGGGCCTAGCGAGAAAACCTACGAGCAGTACTTC
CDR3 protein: CASRSGPSEKTYEQYF

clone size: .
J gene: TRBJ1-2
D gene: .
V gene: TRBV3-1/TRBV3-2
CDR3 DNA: TGTGCCAGCGCAATACAGGTGAACTATGGCTACACCTTC
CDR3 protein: CASAIQVNYGYTF

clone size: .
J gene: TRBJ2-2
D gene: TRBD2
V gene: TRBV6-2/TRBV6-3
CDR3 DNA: TGTGCCAGCAGCCGGACTAGCGGGAGTAGCACCGGGGAGCTGTTTTTT
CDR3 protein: CASSRTSGSSTGELFF

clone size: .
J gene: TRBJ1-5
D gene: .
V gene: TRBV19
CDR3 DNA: TGTGCCAGTAGTACGAGGGCAGGAGATAGCAATCAGCCCCAGCATTTT
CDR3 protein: CASSTRAGDSNQPQHF

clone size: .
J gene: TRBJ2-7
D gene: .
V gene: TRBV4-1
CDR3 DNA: TGCGCCAGCAGCCAAGCGACCGGGGTCTACGAGCAGTACTTC
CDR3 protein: CASSQATGVYEQYF

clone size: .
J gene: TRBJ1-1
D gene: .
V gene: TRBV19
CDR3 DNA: TGTGCCAGTAGAACCCAGGGTCAGAACACTGAAGCTTTCTTT
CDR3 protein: CASRTQGQNTEAFF

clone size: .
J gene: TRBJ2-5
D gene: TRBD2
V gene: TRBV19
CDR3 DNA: TGTGCCAGTAGCAAAAGGTGGGGGGGGCAAGAGACCCAGTACTTC
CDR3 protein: CASSKRWGGQETQYF

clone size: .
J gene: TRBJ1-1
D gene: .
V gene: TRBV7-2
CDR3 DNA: TGTGCCAGCAGCTTAGCTGGGGGCGCGATGAACACTGAAGCTTTCTTT
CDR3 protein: CASSLAGGAMNTEAFF

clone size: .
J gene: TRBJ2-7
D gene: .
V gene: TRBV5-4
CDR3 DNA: TGTGCCAGCAGCCTAGGCGGCAATTCCTACGAGCAGTACTTC
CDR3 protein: CASSLGGNSYEQYF

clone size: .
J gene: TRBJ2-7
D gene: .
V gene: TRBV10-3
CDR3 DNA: TGTGCCATCAATAGTGGTGGTGGTTCCTACGAGCAGTACTTC
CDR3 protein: CAINSGGGSYEQYF

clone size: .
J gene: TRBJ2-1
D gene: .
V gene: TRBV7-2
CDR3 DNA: TGTGCCAGCAGCTTAAGCCGGGTTGAGCAGTTCTTC
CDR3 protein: CASSLSRVEQFF

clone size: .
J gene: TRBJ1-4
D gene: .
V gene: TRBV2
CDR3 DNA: TGTGCCAGCAGTCGGTCGGGTGAAAAACTGTTTTTT
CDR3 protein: CASSRSGEKLFF

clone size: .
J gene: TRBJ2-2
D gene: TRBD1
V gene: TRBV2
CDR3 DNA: TGTGCCAGCTCGGGCGGACAGGGGGCCTCTGAGAACACCGGGGAGCTGTTTTTT
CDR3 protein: CASSGGQGASENTGELFF

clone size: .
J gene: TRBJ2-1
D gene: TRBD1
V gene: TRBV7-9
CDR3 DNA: TGTGCCAGCAGCGCCCCCGCCGGACAGGGCACCAATGAGCAGTTCTTC
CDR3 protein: CASSAPAGQGTNEQFF

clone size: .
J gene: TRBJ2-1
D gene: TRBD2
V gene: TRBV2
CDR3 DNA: TGTGCCAGCATTGGACTAGCGGCCGCCTTTGATGAGCAGTTCTTC
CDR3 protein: CASIGLAAAFDEQFF

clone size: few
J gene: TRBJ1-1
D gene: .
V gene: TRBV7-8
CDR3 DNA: TGTGCCAGCAGACCTAGTTGGGGGGGCGAGACTGAAGCTTTCTTT
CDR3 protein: CASRPSWGGETEAFF